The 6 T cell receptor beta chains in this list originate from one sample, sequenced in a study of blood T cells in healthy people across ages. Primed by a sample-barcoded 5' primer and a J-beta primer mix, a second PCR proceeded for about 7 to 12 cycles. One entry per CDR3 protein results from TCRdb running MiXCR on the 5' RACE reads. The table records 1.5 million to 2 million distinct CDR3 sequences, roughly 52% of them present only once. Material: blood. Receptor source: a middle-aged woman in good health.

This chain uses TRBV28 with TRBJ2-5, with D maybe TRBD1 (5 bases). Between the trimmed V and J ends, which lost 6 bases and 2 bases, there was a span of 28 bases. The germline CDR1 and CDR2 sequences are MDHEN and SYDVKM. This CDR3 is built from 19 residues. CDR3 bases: TGTGCCAGCAGCTTAGTCATGCAAGGGGTAGCAGACTTTCAAGAGACCCAGTACTTC. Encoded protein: CASSLVMQGVADFQETQYF.

CDR3 region: CSARSGTRSDEQFF. CDR3 nucleotide sequence: TGCAGTGCCAGATCCGGGACTAGGAGCGATGAGCAGTTCTTC. The chain employs TRBV20-1 and TRBJ2-1; 8 nucleotides agree with TRBD2. After removal of 6 bases from V and 8 bases from J, the junction contained 12 bases not matched to a gene. Germline CDR1 reads DFQATT; CDR2 reads SNEGSKA (reference sequence). The CDR3 is made up of 14 amino acids.

The CDR3 bases are TGCGCCAGCAGCCAAGAAGGGGTCAGGGATACGCAGTATTTT. Translated, it gives CASSQEGVRDTQYF. V usage is TRBV4-3 and J usage is TRBJ2-3; D perhaps matches TRBD1 (5 bases). The V gene's germline CDR1 is LGHNA and CDR2 YSLEER. CDR3 size: 14 residues. V lost 0 bases and J 6 bases, leaving 10 bases between the germline ends.

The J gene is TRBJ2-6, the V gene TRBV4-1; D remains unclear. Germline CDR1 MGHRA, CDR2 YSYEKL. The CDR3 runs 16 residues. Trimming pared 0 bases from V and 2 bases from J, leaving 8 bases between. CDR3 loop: CASSQEGQTGANVLTF. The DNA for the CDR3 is TGCGCCAGCAGCCAAGAAGGGCAGACTGGGGCCAACGTCCTGACTTTC.

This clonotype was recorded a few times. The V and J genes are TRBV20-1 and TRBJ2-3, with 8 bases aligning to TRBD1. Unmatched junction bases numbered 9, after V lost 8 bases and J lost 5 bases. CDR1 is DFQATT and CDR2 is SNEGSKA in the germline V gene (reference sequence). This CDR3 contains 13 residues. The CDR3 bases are TGCAGTCCCAGACAGGGGACCGTAGATACGCAGTATTTT. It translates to CSPRQGTVDTQYF.

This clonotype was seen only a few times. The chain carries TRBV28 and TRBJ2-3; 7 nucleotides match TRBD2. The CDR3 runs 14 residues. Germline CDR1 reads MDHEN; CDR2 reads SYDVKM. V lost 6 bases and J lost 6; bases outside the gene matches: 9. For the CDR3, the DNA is TGTGCCAGCAGCTCTGCGGGGGTGAGGGATACGCAGTATTTT. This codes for CASSSAGVRDTQYF.